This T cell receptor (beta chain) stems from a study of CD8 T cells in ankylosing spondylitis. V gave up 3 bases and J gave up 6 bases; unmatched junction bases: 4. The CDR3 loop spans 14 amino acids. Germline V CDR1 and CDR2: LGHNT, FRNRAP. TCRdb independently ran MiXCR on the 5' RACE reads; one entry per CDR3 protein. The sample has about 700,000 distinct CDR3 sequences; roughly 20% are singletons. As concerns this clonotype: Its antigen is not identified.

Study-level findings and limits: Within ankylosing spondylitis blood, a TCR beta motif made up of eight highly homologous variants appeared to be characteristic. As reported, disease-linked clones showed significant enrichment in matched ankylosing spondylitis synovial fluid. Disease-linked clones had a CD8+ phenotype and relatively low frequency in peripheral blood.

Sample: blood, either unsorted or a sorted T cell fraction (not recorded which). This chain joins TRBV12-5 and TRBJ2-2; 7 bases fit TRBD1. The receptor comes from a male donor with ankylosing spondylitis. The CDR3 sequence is CASGFGQAPGELFF. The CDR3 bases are TGTGCTAGTGGTTTCGGACAGGCCCCCGGGGAGCTGTTTTTT.